Shown below are 9 T cell receptor beta chains from a single sample sequenced in a study of OX40 agonist ivuxolimab in advanced cancers. Produced via immunoSEQ multiplex PCR; TCRdb's table is partial and in-frame only. Of about 69,000 clones in the sample, over 75% are singletons; the top ten hold approximately 6.1%. Sequenced material: CD4+ or CD8+ T cells sorted from blood, taken in a trial of the OX40 agonist ivuxolimab. The source is an adult with an advanced solid tumor such as melanoma, head and neck, liver or kidney cancer.

The V call is TRBV6-5, the J call TRBJ1-1; TRBD1 is a possible D gene (6 bases). The CDR3 covers 13 residues. Deletions cut 5 bases from V and 4 bases from J, with 11 bases between. Germline CDR1 and CDR2: MNHEY and SVGAGI. In DNA form, the CDR3 reads TGTGCCAGCAGTAGGGGGGTGGGCACTGAAGCTTTCTTT. The encoded protein is CASSRGVGTEAFF.

As regards this clone: The sample has other DNA sequences that encode this CDR3 too. This chain uses TRBV29-1 with TRBJ1-4, with no clear D. V was shortened by 6 bases and J by 8 bases, with 7 bases between the two germline ends. CDR1 is SQVTM and CDR2 is ANQGSEA in the germline V gene. The CDR3 has 10 residues. In DNA, the CDR3 is TGCAGCGTGCTGGGGGAAAAACTGTTTTTT. It yields the protein CSVLGEKLFF.

This chain links TRBV6-4 with TRBJ1-2; no firm D call. Germline V gene lookup returns CDR1 MRHNA and CDR2 SNTAGT. V was cut by 4 bases and J by 7 bases, with 16 bases left in between. The CDR3 is made up of 14 amino acids. CDR3: CASSATWGRGGYTF. DNA for the CDR3: TGTGCCAGCAGTGCCACCTGGGGTCGAGGTGGCTACACCTTC.

Only a few counts were recorded for this clone. The V and J genes are TRBV11-3 and TRBJ2-5; D call uncertain. Germline lookup yields CDR1 SGHNT and CDR2 YENEEA. The CDR3 runs 11 residues. Trimming left V 6 bases short and J 9 bases short, with 11 bases between. CDR3 residues: CASSSGVAQYF. The DNA for the CDR3 is TGTGCCAGCAGTTCTGGGGTGGCCCAGTACTTC.

The chain recombines TRBV2 with TRBJ2-7; D not resolved. This CDR3 has 13 residues. Germline V lookup: CDR1 SNHLY, CDR2 FYNNEI. Trimming took 3 bases from V and 3 from J, leaving 9 bases between them. CDR3 residues: CASSEGNSYEQYF. CDR3 in DNA: TGTGCCAGCAGTGAGGGAAACAGCTACGAGCAGTACTTC.

The genes are TRBV6-1 and TRBJ2-7, with D tentatively TRBD2 (6 bases). The germline V and J ends were trimmed by 2 bases and 3 bases, with 14 bases remaining between them. The CDR3 spans 15 residues. Germline loops: CDR1 MNHNS, CDR2 SASEGT. The DNA of the CDR3 is TGTGCCAGCAGTGAACCCACAGGAGGGGTCTACGAGCAGTACTTC. It codes for CASSEPTGGVYEQYF.

This clone appeared once. Other DNA sequences within the sample encode an identical CDR3. This chain joins TRBV18 and TRBJ2-7; D is undetermined. This CDR3 has 15 residues. Germline V lookup: CDR1 KGHSH, CDR2 LQKENI. V was cut by 0 bases and J by 0 bases, with 9 bases left in between. CDR3 nucleotides: TGTGCCAGCTCACCACCGTCGGAGAGCTCCTACGAGCAGTACTTC. Its translation: CASSPPSESSYEQYF.

The chain couples TRBV28 to TRBJ1-2; TRBD1 agrees at 12 bases. The germline gives CDR1 MDHEN, CDR2 SYDVKM. With 4 bases clipped from V and 4 bases from J, the junction kept 10 bases outside the gene matches. The CDR3 spans 17 residues. The CDR3 coding sequence is TGTGCCAGCAGTTCCAGGGACAGGGGGCTTCCGCGCTATGGCTACACCTTC. This gives the protein CASSSRDRGLPRYGYTF.

The chain uses TRBV6-5 and TRBJ2-5, with TRBD1 identical over 10 bases. The CDR3 contains 14 residues. J gave up 3 bases and V 4 bases, and 2 bases lay outside the gene matches. Germline CDR1 and CDR2: MNHEY and SVGAGI. The DNA of the CDR3 is TGTGCCAGCAGTTTGACAGGGGGCGAAGAGACCCAGTACTTC. This encodes CASSLTGGEETQYF.